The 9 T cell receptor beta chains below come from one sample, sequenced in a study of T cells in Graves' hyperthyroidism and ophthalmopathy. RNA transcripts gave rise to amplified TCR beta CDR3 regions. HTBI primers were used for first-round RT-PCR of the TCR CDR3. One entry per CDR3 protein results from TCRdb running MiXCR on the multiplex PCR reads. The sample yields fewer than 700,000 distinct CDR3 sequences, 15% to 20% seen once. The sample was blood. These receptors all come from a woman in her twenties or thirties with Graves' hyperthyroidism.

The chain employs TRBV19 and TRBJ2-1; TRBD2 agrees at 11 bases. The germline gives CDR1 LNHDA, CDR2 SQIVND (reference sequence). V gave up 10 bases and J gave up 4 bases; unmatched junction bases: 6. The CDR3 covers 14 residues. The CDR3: CATRGLADYNEQFF. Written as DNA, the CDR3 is TGTGCCACCCGGGGACTAGCGGATTACAATGAGCAGTTCTTC.

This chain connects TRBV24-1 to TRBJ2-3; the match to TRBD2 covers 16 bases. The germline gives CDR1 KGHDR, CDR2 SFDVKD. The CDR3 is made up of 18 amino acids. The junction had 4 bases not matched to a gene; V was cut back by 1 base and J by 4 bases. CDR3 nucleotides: TGTGCCACCAGTGATTTTCGGGGACTAGCGGGAGGGGCAGATACGCAGTATTTT. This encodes CATSDFRGLAGGADTQYF.

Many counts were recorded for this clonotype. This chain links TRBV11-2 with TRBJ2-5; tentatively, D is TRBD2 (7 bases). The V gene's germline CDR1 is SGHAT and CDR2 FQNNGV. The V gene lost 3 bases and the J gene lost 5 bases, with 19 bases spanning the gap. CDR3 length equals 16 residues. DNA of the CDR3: TGTGCCAGCAGCTTCAGGGGAGGGTATAGCGCCGAGACCCAGTACTTC. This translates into CASSFRGGYSAETQYF. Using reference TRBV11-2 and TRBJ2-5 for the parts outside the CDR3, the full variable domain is EAGVAQSPRYKIIEKRQSVAFWCNPISGHATLYWYQQILGQGPKLLIQFQNNGVVDDSQLPKDRFSAERLKGVDSTLKIQPAKLEDSAVYLCASSFRGGYSAETQYFGPGTRLLVL.

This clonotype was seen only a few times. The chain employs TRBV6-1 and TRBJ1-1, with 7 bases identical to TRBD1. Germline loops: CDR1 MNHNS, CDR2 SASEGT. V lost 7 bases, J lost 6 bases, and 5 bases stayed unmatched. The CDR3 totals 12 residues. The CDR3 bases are TGTGCCAGCACCCAGGGGGGTTCTGAAGCTTTCTTT. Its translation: CASTQGGSEAFF.

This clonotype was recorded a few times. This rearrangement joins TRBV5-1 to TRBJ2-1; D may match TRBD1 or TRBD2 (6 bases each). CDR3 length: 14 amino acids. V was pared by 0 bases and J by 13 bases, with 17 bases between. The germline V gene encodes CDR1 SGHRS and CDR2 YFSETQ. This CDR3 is CASSLERRGLEQFF. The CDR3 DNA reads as TGCGCCAGCAGCTTGGAGAGGAGGGGGTTGGAACAGTTCTTC.

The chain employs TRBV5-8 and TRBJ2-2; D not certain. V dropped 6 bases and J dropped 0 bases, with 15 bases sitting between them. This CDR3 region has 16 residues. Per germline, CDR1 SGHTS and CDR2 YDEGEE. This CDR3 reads CASNQDLVSNTGELFF. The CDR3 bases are TGTGCCAGCAACCAGGATCTTGTGTCGAACACCGGGGAGCTGTTTTTT. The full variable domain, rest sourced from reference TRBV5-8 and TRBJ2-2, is EAGVTQSPTHLIKTRGQQATLRCSPISGHTSVYWYQQALGLGLQFLLWYDEGEERNRGNFPPRFSGRQFPNYSSELNVNALELEDSALYLCASNQDLVSNTGELFFGEGSRLTVL.

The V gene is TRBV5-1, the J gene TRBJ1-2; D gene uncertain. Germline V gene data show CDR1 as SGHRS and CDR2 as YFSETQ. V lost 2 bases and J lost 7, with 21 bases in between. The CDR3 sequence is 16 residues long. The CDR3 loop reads CASSFEVEVAMGGYTF. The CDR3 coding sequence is TGCGCCAGCAGCTTTGAGGTAGAGGTGGCAATGGGTGGCTACACCTTC.

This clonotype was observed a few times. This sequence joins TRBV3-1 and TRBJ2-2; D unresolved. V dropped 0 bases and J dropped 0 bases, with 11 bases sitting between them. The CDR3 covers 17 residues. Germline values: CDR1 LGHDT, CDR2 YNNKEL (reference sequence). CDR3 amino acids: CASSQDLAPANTGELFF. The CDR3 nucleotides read TGTGCCAGCAGCCAAGATCTGGCGCCCGCGAACACCGGGGAGCTGTTTTTT.

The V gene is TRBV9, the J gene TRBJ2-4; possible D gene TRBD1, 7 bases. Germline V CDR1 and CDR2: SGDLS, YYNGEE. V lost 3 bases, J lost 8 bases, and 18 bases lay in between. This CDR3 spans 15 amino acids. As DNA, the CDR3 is TGTGCCAGCAGCGGAATGGATACAGGGGAGGACATTCAGTACTTC. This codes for CASSGMDTGEDIQYF.